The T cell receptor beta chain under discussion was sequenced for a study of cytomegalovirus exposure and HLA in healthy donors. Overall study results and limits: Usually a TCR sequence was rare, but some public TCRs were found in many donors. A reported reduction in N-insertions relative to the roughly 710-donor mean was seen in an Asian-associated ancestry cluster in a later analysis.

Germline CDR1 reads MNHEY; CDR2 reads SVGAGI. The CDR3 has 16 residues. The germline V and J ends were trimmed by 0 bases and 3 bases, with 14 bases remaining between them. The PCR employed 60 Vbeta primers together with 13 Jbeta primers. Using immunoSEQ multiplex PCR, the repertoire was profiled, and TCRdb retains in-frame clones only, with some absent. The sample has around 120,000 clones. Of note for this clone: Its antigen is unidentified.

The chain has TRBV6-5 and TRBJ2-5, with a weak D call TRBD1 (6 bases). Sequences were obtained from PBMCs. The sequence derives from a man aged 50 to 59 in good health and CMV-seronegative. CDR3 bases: TGTGCCAGCAGTTACTCGAGGGGGACGTTCGAAGAGACCCAGTACTTC. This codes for CASSYSRGTFEETQYF.